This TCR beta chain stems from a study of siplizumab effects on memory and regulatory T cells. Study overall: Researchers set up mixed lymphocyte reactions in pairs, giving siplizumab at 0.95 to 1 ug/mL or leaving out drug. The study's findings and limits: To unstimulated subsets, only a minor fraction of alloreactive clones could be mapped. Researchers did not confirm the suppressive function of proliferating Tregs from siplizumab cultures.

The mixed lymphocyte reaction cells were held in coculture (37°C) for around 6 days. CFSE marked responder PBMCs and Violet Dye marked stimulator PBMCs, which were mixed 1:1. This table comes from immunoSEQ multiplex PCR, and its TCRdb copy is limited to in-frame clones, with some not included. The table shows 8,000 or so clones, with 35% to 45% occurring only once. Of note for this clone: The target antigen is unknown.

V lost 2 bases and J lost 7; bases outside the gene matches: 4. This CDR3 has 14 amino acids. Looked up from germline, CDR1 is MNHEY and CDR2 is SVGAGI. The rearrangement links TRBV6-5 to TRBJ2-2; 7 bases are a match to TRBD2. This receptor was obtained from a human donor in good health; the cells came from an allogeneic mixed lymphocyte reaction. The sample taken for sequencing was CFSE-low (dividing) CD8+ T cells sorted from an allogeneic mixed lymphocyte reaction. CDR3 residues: CASSYAGAFGELFF. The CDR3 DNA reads TGTGCCAGCAGTTACGCGGGAGCCTTCGGGGAGCTGTTTTTT.